These 30 T cell receptor beta chains originate from one sample sequenced in a study of T cells after yellow fever vaccination. TCRdb used MiXCR to reprocess the 5' RACE reads, holding one entry per CDR3 protein. Of a few hundred thousand distinct CDR3 sequences listed, approximately 9% are singletons. Here the sequenced sample was PBMCs, taken on the day of the first yellow fever vaccination. These receptors all stem from a man between 18 and 35 years old who received the YFV17D yellow fever vaccine.

The genes are TRBV29-1 and TRBJ1-2; 8 bases align to TRBD1. The CDR3 loop spans 17 amino acids. CDR1 and CDR2 from the germline V gene are SQVTM and ANQGSEA. The ends lost 6 bases at V and 0 bases at J; junction bases unmatched: 15. CDR3: CSVAARDRIISNYGYTF. In DNA form, the CDR3 reads TGCAGCGTCGCTGCCAGGGACAGGATCATATCTAACTATGGCTACACCTTC.

This clonotype was counted ten times or more. This rearrangement joins TRBV5-1 to TRBJ2-7; D remains unclear. The V and J ends lost 3 bases and 0 bases respectively, with 10 bases between them. The CDR3 is made up of 14 amino acids. Germline CDR1 and CDR2: SGHRS and YFSETQ. The CDR3 loop reads CASSSGRSSYEQYF. CDR3 bases: TGCGCCAGCAGCTCCGGTCGCAGCTCCTACGAGCAGTACTTC.

This clonotype was seen a handful of times. The chain carries TRBV5-6 and TRBJ2-3; 7 bases are a match to TRBD2. Germline assignment: CDR1 SGHDT and CDR2 YYEEEE. This CDR3 has 17 amino acids. V shed 0 bases and J 4 bases; nucleotides not matched to a gene: 11. CDR3 region: CASSLAGGAGTSDTQYF. CDR3 nucleotides: TGTGCCAGCAGCTTGGCCGGGGGAGCGGGGACCTCAGATACGCAGTATTTT.

Only a few counts were recorded for this clonotype. V is TRBV20-1 and J is TRBJ2-3; 10 bases are a match to TRBD2. CDR1 is DFQATT, CDR2 SNEGSKA, per germline (reference sequence). The CDR3 runs 16 residues. V lost 1 base, J lost 2 bases, and 6 bases stayed unmatched. CDR3 residues: CSARGLAGAVTDTQYF. For the CDR3, the DNA is TGCAGTGCTAGAGGGCTAGCGGGGGCTGTCACAGATACGCAGTATTTT.

The chain recombines TRBV5-1 with TRBJ1-1; D may be TRBD1 (6 bases). Trimming removed 2 bases at V and 2 bases at J, with 13 bases between. Germline lookup yields CDR1 SGHRS and CDR2 YFSETQ. CDR3 length: 15 amino acids. CDR3 region: CASSLQGAFNTEAFF. DNA for the CDR3: TGCGCCAGCAGCTTACAGGGCGCCTTTAACACTGAAGCTTTCTTT.

This clonotype appeared once. The gene calls are TRBV28 and TRBJ2-7; 12 bases match TRBD1. CDR1 and CDR2 from the germline V gene are MDHEN and SYDVKM. CDR3 length: 15 amino acids. CDR3 in amino acids: CVSSPGQGAWYEQYV. The CDR3 DNA reads as TGTGTCAGCAGCCCGGGACAGGGGGCCTGGTACGAGCAGTACGTC.

This clonotype has more than one count but fewer than ten. The chain combines TRBV9 with TRBJ2-5; D is unclear. The ends were cut back, 3 bases at V and 0 bases at J, with 3 bases in the middle. Germline CDR1 reads SGDLS; CDR2 reads YYNGEE. The CDR3 is 12 amino acids. The CDR3 loop reads CASSGHQETQYF. The CDR3 DNA reads TGTGCCAGCAGCGGACACCAAGAGACCCAGTACTTC.

The chain is built from TRBV6-2 or TRBV6-3 and TRBJ1-6, with a tentative D call TRBD1 (6 bases). V dropped 6 bases and J dropped 4 bases, with 13 bases sitting between them. This CDR3 has 15 amino acids. CDR1 and CDR2 from the germline V gene are MNHEY and SVGEGT. CDR3 loop: CASSSRQEYNSPLHF. In DNA form, the CDR3 reads TGTGCCAGCAGCTCCAGACAGGAATATAATTCACCCCTCCACTTT.

The table lists this clonotype with a few counts. The DNA for the CDR3 is TGCGCCAGCAGCCTACGGGGGACAGGGGGCGGCACAGATACGCAGTATTTT. Encoded protein: CASSLRGTGGGTDTQYF. The rearrangement uses TRBV4-1 and TRBJ2-3, with 12 bases identical to TRBD1. The CDR3 has 17 amino acids. Looked up from germline, CDR1 is MGHRA and CDR2 is YSYEKL. The V segment lost 4 bases and the J segment 1 base; nucleotides outside the gene matches: 6.

V and J are TRBV12-3 or TRBV12-4 and TRBJ1-1, with a tentative D call TRBD1 (5 bases). Trimming pared 7 bases from V and 5 bases from J, leaving 23 bases between. This CDR3 has 16 amino acids. The CDR3 DNA sequence: TGTGCCAGCATCGTCAGGAAGGCAGGGATAGGAACTGAAGCTTTCTTT. It specifies CASIVRKAGIGTEAFF.

This clonotype was observed a few times. The chain couples TRBV4-3 to TRBJ2-3; TRBD1 is a possible D gene (6 bases). The V gene lost 0 bases and the J gene lost 2 bases, with 12 bases spanning the gap. Germline CDR1 is LGHNA and CDR2 is YSLEER. The CDR3 loop spans 16 amino acids. Here the CDR3 DNA reads TGCGCCAGCAGCCAAGACGGGACACCTACCACAGATACGCAGTATTTT. This codes for CASSQDGTPTTDTQYF.

The table lists this clonotype with a few counts. The chain combines TRBV18 with TRBJ2-4; D not certain. This CDR3 contains 16 residues. The germline V gene has CDR1 KGHSH and CDR2 LQKENI. V was cut by 0 bases and J by 0 bases, with 9 bases left in between. CDR3 bases: TGTGCCAGCTCACCACCCCGGCGAGTAGCCAAAAACATTCAGTACTTC. This translates into CASSPPRRVAKNIQYF.

V usage is TRBV5-1 and J usage is TRBJ1-5; 9 positions agree with TRBD1. The trim removed 4 bases at V and 7 bases at J, leaving 9 bases unmatched. The CDR3 covers 15 residues. Germline loops: CDR1 SGHRS, CDR2 YFSETQ. The CDR3 loop reads CASSLSGQGHQPQHF. The CDR3 nucleotides are TGCGCCAGCAGCCTGTCGGGACAGGGTCACCAGCCCCAGCATTTT.

This chain uses TRBV11-1 with TRBJ1-4; 7 bases line up with TRBD1. The CDR3 has 14 amino acids. Germline V gives CDR1 SGHAT, CDR2 FQDESV (reference sequence). V lost 4 bases, J lost 7 bases, and 6 bases stayed unmatched. CDR3 protein: CASSSQQGSEKLFF. The CDR3 DNA follows: TGTGCCAGCAGCTCTCAACAGGGGAGTGAAAAACTGTTTTTT.

The chain recombines TRBV28 with TRBJ2-1; TRBD2 matches at 8 bases. The CDR3 totals 14 residues. Germline V gene lookup returns CDR1 MDHEN and CDR2 SYDVKM. Trimming cost V 5 bases and J 7 bases; bases outside gene matches: 7. The CDR3 spells CASSPAGAGNEQFF. In DNA, the CDR3 is TGTGCCAGCAGTCCAGCGGGGGCGGGTAATGAGCAGTTCTTC.

The rearrangement joins TRBV12-3 or TRBV12-4 to TRBJ1-4; the D gene is possibly TRBD1 (5 bases). CDR3 length: 15 amino acids. V lost 8 bases and J 7 bases, leaving 20 bases between the germline ends. The CDR3 here is CASGDGQPGVEKLFF. The DNA of the CDR3 is TGTGCCAGCGGGGATGGACAACCCGGGGTTGAAAAACTGTTTTTT.

This clonotype has more than one count but fewer than ten. The rearrangement uses TRBV10-2 and TRBJ1-5; no reliable D call. The germline CDR1 and CDR2 sequences are WSHSY and SAAADI. V lost 8 bases to trimming and J lost 9 bases, with 17 bases between them. This CDR3 comprises 13 residues. The CDR3 sequence: CASGGRALGPQHF. CDR3 sequence (DNA): TGCGCCAGCGGAGGCCGAGCTTTGGGGCCCCAGCATTTT.

This clonotype was recorded at least ten times. This CDR3 reads CASSQTGGFGNTIYF. The CDR3 DNA sequence: TGTGCCAGCAGCCAAACAGGGGGTTTTGGAAACACCATATATTTT. This chain uses TRBV4-2 with TRBJ1-3, with 8 bases matching TRBD1. From germline, CDR1 is LGHNA and CDR2 YNFKEQ. CDR3 length equals 15 residues. V trimming: 2 bases; J trimming: 3 bases; junction bases outside the gene matches: 3.

This clonotype was recorded many times. The chain carries TRBV24-1 and TRBJ2-3; 9 bases are shared with TRBD1. Looked up from germline, CDR1 is KGHDR and CDR2 is SFDVKD. With 9 bases clipped from V and 6 bases from J, the junction kept 9 bases outside the gene matches. This CDR3 has 14 residues. The CDR3 here is CATLFGTGSDTQYF. CDR3 nucleotides: TGTGCCACCTTATTCGGGACAGGGAGTGATACGCAGTATTTT.

This clonotype was seen only a few times. This chain links TRBV25-1 with TRBJ1-4, with TRBD1 matching over 8 bases. The ends lost 1 base at V and 8 bases at J; junction bases unmatched: 6. The CDR3 totals 15 residues. The V gene's germline CDR1 is MGHDK and CDR2 SYGVNS. The CDR3, as DNA: TGTGCCAGCAGTGAATCCCTACGGACAGGGGAAAAACTGTTTTTT. Its protein is CASSESLRTGEKLFF.

The rearrangement links TRBV28 to TRBJ1-2; TRBD1 agrees at 9 bases. CDR3 size: 14 residues. The trim removed 5 bases at V and 4 bases at J, leaving 5 bases unmatched. Germline CDR1 and CDR2: MDHEN and SYDVKM. This CDR3 is CASSLPGQGYGYTF. The CDR3 DNA is TGTGCCAGCAGTCTTCCGGGACAGGGCTATGGCTACACCTTC.

This chain connects TRBV10-3 to TRBJ2-1, with 8 bases fitting TRBD2. V was pared by 5 bases and J by 0 bases, with 6 bases of the junction left unmatched. The germline V gene encodes CDR1 ENHRY and CDR2 SYGVKD. The CDR3 extends over 16 amino acids. The CDR3 sequence: CAISQPRGGSYNEQFF. The CDR3, as DNA: TGTGCCATCAGTCAACCCCGGGGGGGCTCCTACAATGAGCAGTTCTTC.

The chain has TRBV27 and TRBJ2-1; 8 bases agree with TRBD2. V was pared by 7 bases and J by 9 bases, with 17 bases of the junction left unmatched. Germline-derived CDR1 and CDR2 are MNHEY and SMNVEV (reference sequence). This CDR3 is 16 amino acids long. CDR3 nucleotides: TGTGCCAGCACCTTCTGGGGCCCCGGACTAGCAAGTGAGCAGTTCTTC. This gives the protein CASTFWGPGLASEQFF.

This clonotype was seen more than once but under ten times. The rearrangement uses TRBV7-2 and TRBJ1-1; D ambiguous. V shed 6 bases and J shed 3 bases, with 14 bases lying between them. Germline-derived CDR1 and CDR2 are SGHTA and FQGNSA. The CDR3 covers 14 residues. Here the CDR3 reads CASRVYRFDTEAFF. The CDR3 DNA sequence: TGTGCCAGCAGGGTTTATAGGTTTGACACTGAAGCTTTCTTT.

This sequence joins TRBV7-2 and TRBJ2-2, with D perhaps being TRBD1 or TRBD2 (7 bases each). V was pared by 5 bases and J by 7 bases, with 14 bases between. The length of the CDR3 is 14 residues. Per the germline V gene, CDR1 is SGHTA and CDR2 is FQGNSA. Written as DNA, the CDR3 is TGTGCCAGCAGCCGACCAGGGGGGGGCGGGGAGCTGTTTTTT. Translation gives CASSRPGGGGELFF.

The CDR3 loop is CASSLSYPASYGYTF. CDR3 nucleotide sequence: TGTGCCAGCAGTTTATCTTACCCGGCTTCCTATGGCTACACCTTC. The chain combines TRBV27 with TRBJ1-2; D is undetermined. Per germline, CDR1 MNHEY and CDR2 SMNVEV (reference sequence). This CDR3 has 15 residues. V was cut by 0 bases and J by 4 bases, with 12 bases left in between.

This clonotype was recorded at least ten times. The chain employs TRBV10-3 and TRBJ2-3, with 9 nucleotides matching TRBD1. V lost 3 bases, J lost 6 bases, and 10 bases stayed unmatched. Germline CDR1 and CDR2: ENHRY and SYGVKD. There are 16 residues in the CDR3. The CDR3 coding sequence is TGTGCCATCAGTGAATCTGGGACAGGGTTCCCCGATACGCAGTATTTT. The encoded protein is CAISESGTGFPDTQYF.

This clonotype was seen more than once but under ten times. The chain has TRBV20-1 and TRBJ2-3; D tentatively fits TRBD1 or TRBD2 (6 bases each). The CDR3 spans 16 residues. The germline CDR1 and CDR2 sequences are DFQATT and SNEGSKA (reference sequence). V was clipped by 6 bases and J by 6 bases, with 25 bases between them. The CDR3 is CSAGGLGSRWADTQYF. The CDR3 DNA reads as TGCAGTGCCGGGGGCCTCGGGTCGCGGTGGGCGGATACGCAGTATTTT.

V is TRBV7-9 and J is TRBJ2-5; maybe TRBD1 (6 bases). CDR3 size: 17 residues. Trimming left V 1 base short and J 5 bases short, with 20 bases between. The V gene's germline CDR1 is SEHNR and CDR2 FQNEAQ (reference sequence). The DNA for the CDR3 is TGTGCCAGCAGCTTAGGAGGGACACAGGTATTTGGGGAGACCCAGTACTTC. The encoded protein is CASSLGGTQVFGETQYF.

This clonotype was detected only a few times. The chain employs TRBV4-2 and TRBJ2-7; D possibly corresponds to TRBD2 (7 bases). Germline V gene lookup returns CDR1 LGHNA and CDR2 YNFKEQ. V gave up 1 base and J gave up 1 base, with 11 bases separating them. The CDR3 has 15 amino acids. The CDR3 region has the DNA TGTGCCAGCAGCCAAGGGGGGGGCGGGTCCTACGAGCAGTACGTC. This gives the protein CASSQGGGGSYEQYV.